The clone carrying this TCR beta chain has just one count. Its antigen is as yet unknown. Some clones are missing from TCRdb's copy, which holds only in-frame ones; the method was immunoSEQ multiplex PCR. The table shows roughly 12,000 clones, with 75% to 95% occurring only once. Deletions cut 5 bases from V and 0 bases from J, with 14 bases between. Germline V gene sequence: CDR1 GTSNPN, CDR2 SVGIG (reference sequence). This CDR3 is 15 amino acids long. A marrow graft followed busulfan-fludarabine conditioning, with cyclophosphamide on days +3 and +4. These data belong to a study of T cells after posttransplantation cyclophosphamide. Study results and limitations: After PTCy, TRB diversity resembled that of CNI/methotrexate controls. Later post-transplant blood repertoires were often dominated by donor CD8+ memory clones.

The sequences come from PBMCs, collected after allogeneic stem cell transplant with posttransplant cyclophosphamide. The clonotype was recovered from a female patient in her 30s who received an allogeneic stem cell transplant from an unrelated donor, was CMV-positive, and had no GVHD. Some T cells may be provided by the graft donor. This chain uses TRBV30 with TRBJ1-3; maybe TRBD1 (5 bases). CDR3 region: CAWSRDSGSGNTIYF. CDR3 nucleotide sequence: TGTGCCTGGTCAAGGGACTCCGGCTCTGGAAACACCATATATTTT.